Following are 18 T cell receptor beta chains from one sample sequenced in a study of blood T cell repertoires in COVID-19. TCRdb's table, derived via immunoSEQ multiplex PCR, lists solely in-frame clones and lacks some. Here the sample spans over 200,000 clones, roughly 90% being singletons. The sequenced sample consisted of PBMCs or T cells enriched from blood (not recorded which). The receptor source for this set is a man aged 18 to 30 with acute COVID-19.

This sequence joins TRBV28 and TRBJ1-4; tentatively, D is TRBD1 (5 bases). V was trimmed by 3 bases and J by 0 bases, leaving 8 bases between them. This CDR3 comprises 15 residues. Germline V lookup: CDR1 MDHEN, CDR2 SYDVKM. The CDR3 here is CASSLAGTTNEKLFF. The CDR3 nucleotides read TGTGCCAGCAGTTTGGCAGGGACAACTAATGAAAAACTGTTTTTT.

The chain combines TRBV28 with TRBJ2-7; weak D call: TRBD2 (5 bases). The CDR3 length is 18 residues. Germline lookup yields CDR1 MDHEN and CDR2 SYDVKM. Trimming left V 4 bases short and J 5 bases short, with 27 bases between. CDR3 bases: TGTGCCAGCAGTTCCCCCACCTCTACTAGTAATTTCCGGGACGAGCAGTACTTC. This encodes CASSSPTSTSNFRDEQYF.

This clone has more than one count but fewer than ten. This chain connects TRBV9 to TRBJ2-7; no clear D. Germline assignment: CDR1 SGDLS and CDR2 YYNGEE. The V and J ends lost 4 bases and 6 bases respectively, with 11 bases between them. CDR3 size: 12 residues. CDR3 amino acids: CASSPDSVEQYF. The CDR3 DNA sequence: TGTGCCAGCAGCCCCGACTCCGTCGAGCAGTACTTC.

This clone was found once. The rearrangement links TRBV4-1 to TRBJ2-7; no firm D call. The length of the CDR3 is 13 residues. Trimming removed 1 base at V and 3 bases at J, with 7 bases between. Germline V gene sequence: CDR1 MGHRA, CDR2 YSYEKL. The CDR3 DNA sequence: TGCGCCAGCAGCCAAGGTCCGGGCTACGAGCAGTACTTC. Translated: CASSQGPGYEQYF.

The V and J genes are TRBV27 and TRBJ1-6; 11 bases are shared with TRBD1. Germline V gene lookup returns CDR1 MNHEY and CDR2 SMNVEV (reference sequence). The V gene end was trimmed by 7 bases and the J gene end by 8 bases; junction bases not matched to a gene: 10. This CDR3 has 16 residues. CDR3 sequence (DNA): TGTGCCAGCACTGCCCCAGGACAGGGGGCGGATTCACCCCTCCACTTT. Translation: CASTAPGQGADSPLHF.

CDR3 bases: TGCGCCAGCAGCGACAGCCCTTCCTACGAGCAGTACTTC. Protein sequence: CASSDSPSYEQYF. This chain uses TRBV5-1 with TRBJ2-7, with D maybe TRBD1 (5 bases). CDR1 and CDR2 (germline): SGHRS, YFSETQ. This CDR3 spans 13 amino acids. V lost 4 bases, J lost 1 base, and 9 bases lay in between.

The chain links TRBV11-1 to TRBJ2-3; D not certain. The CDR3 runs to 13 residues. The V end lost 3 bases, the J end lost 0 bases, and 4 bases lay between the germline ends. Germline CDR1 is SGHAT and CDR2 is FQDESV (reference sequence). Here the CDR3 DNA reads TGTGCCAGCAGCTTCGGTAGCACAGATACGCAGTATTTT. As protein: CASSFGSTDTQYF. Together with reference TRBV11-1 and TRBJ2-3, the CDR3 gives the full variable domain: EAEVAQSPRYKITEKSQAVAFWCDPISGHATLYWYRQILGQGPELLVQFQDESVVDDSQLPKDRFSAERLKGVDSTLKIQPAELGDSAMYLCASSFGSTDTQYFGPGTRLTVL.

The sample holds one count of this clone. The chain uses TRBV9 and TRBJ1-3; a weak D match, TRBD1 (6 bases). Germline assignment: CDR1 SGDLS and CDR2 YYNGEE. The CDR3 is made up of 15 amino acids. V lost 4 bases and J lost 2, with 13 bases in between. The CDR3 nucleotides are TGTGCCAGCAGCCCCTCCGGGACAACTGGAAACACCATATATTTT. Translating it yields CASSPSGTTGNTIYF.

V is TRBV11-2 and J is TRBJ1-2; D is possibly TRBD1 (6 bases). V lost 3 bases and J 3 bases, leaving 8 bases between the germline ends. From germline, CDR1 is SGHAT and CDR2 FQNNGV. The CDR3 runs to 13 residues. The CDR3: CASSFKGDYGYTF. CDR3 in DNA: TGTGCCAGCAGCTTCAAGGGGGACTATGGCTACACCTTC.

This clone was found many times. The V call is TRBV2, the J call TRBJ2-7; TRBD1 aligns across 7 bases. The CDR3 length is 15 residues. CDR1 and CDR2 (germline): SNHLY, FYNNEI. Trimming at V came to 8 bases and at J to 2 bases, leaving 12 bases not matched to a gene. Here the CDR3 DNA reads TGTGCCAGCCTCGACGAACAGGGGCGGGCCTACGAGCAGTACTTC. Translated: CASLDEQGRAYEQYF.

This chain joins TRBV15 and TRBJ2-5; 8 positions agree with TRBD1. Germline assignment: CDR1 LNHNV and CDR2 YYDKDF (reference sequence). This CDR3 has 15 residues. The V and J ends lost 0 bases and 5 bases, in that order; junction bases with no gene match: 5. Here the CDR3 reads CATSRDRGLPETQYF. CDR3 in DNA: TGTGCCACCAGCAGAGACAGGGGGCTTCCGGAGACCCAGTACTTC.

CDR3 bases: TGTGCCAGCAGCTATACAGGGGGTAACCAAGAGACCCAGTACTTC. Amino acids: CASSYTGGNQETQYF. V is TRBV6-5 and J is TRBJ2-5; 8 bases map to TRBD1. Germline loops: CDR1 MNHEY, CDR2 SVGAGI. The CDR3 runs to 15 residues. V trimming: 6 bases; J trimming: 0 bases; junction bases outside the gene matches: 6.

The DNA of the CDR3 is TGTGCCAGCAGGACAGGAGCCTCTGGAAACACCATATATTTT. Residues: CASRTGASGNTIYF. The rearrangement links TRBV28 to TRBJ1-3, with a possible D match to TRBD1 (6 bases). CDR3 size: 14 residues. Germline values: CDR1 MDHEN, CDR2 SYDVKM. The V and J ends lost 6 bases and 0 bases respectively, with 9 bases between them.

The genes are TRBV29-1 and TRBJ2-2; 10 positions match TRBD1. The CDR3 has 16 amino acids. J was trimmed by 3 bases and V by 7 bases; bases with no gene match: 11. In germline, CDR1 is SQVTM, CDR2 ANQGSEA. The chain's CDR3 is CSATDRDRGDTGELFF. The CDR3 DNA reads as TGCAGCGCTACCGACCGGGACAGGGGTGACACCGGGGAGCTGTTTTTT.

The gene calls are TRBV6-9 and TRBJ1-5; D not certain. Trimming took off 5 bases at V and 0 bases at J, with 14 bases between the two ends. This CDR3 comprises 16 residues. The germline V gene has CDR1 MNHGY and CDR2 SVAAGI. The CDR3 sequence is CASSPLATSSNQPQHF. In DNA, the CDR3 is TGTGCCAGCAGTCCGTTGGCCACAAGTAGCAATCAGCCCCAGCATTTT.

The V call is TRBV27, the J call TRBJ1-4; possible D gene TRBD1, 6 bases. Per the germline V gene, CDR1 is MNHEY and CDR2 is SMNVEV (reference sequence). Trimming removed 0 bases at V and 8 bases at J, with 10 bases between. This CDR3 has 14 amino acids. DNA for the CDR3: TGTGCCAGCAGTTTATCAGGGGGTGACGAAAAACTGTTTTTT. It specifies CASSLSGGDEKLFF.

The chain is built from TRBV5-1 and TRBJ1-5, with 7 bases fitting TRBD1. The V gene's germline CDR1 is SGHRS and CDR2 YFSETQ. Germline trimming cut 3 bases from V and 2 bases from J; bases unmatched to any gene: 2. This CDR3 comprises 14 residues. The CDR3 loop is CASSSQGGNQPQHF. The DNA for the CDR3 is TGCGCCAGCAGCTCTCAGGGGGGCAATCAGCCCCAGCATTTT.

This sequence joins TRBV4-3 and TRBJ1-6, with D unresolved. The length of the CDR3 is 15 residues. Germline V gene lookup returns CDR1 LGHNA and CDR2 YSLEER. Trimming removed 5 bases from V and 5 bases from J, with 13 bases in between. CDR3 bases: TGCGCCAGCAGCGAGGGTAGGGCAGATAATTCACCCCTCCACTTT. Encoded protein: CASSEGRADNSPLHF.